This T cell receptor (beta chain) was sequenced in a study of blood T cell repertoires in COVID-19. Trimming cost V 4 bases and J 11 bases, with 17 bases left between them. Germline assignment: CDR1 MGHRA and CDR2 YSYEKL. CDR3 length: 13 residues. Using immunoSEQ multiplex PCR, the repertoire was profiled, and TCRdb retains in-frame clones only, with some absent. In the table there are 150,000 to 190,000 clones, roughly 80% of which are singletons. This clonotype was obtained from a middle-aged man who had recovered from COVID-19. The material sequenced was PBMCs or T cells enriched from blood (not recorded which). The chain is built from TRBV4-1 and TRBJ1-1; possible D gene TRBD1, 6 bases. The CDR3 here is CASSPMDRPQAFF. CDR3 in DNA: TGCGCCAGCAGCCCGATGGACAGACCTCAGGCTTTCTTT.